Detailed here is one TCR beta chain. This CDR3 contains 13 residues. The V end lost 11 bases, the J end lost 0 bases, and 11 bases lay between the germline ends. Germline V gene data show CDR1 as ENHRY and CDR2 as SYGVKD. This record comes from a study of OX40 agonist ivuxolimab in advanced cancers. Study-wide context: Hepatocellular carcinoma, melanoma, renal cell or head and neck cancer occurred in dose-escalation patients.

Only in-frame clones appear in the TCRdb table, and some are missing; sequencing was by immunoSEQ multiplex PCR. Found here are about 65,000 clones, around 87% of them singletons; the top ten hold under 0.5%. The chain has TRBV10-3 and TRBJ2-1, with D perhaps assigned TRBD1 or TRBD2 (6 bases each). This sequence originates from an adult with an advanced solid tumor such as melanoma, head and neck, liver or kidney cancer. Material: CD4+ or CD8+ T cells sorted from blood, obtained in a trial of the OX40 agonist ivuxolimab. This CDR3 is CASGGGSYNEQFF. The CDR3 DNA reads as TGTGCCTCCGGAGGGGGCTCCTACAATGAGCAGTTCTTC.